This section outlines one TCR beta chain sequence together with its context. The antigen remains unidentified. The V and J ends lost 4 bases and 15 bases, in that order; junction bases with no gene match: 13. The CDR3 loop spans 14 amino acids. Per the germline V gene, CDR1 is SGHVS and CDR2 is FNYEAQ. Unique molecular identifiers were present in the TCR beta cDNA libraries. TCRdb redid the calling of the PCR reads with MiXCR, one entry per CDR3 protein. The data show roughly 800,000 distinct CDR3 sequences, just over 45% seen once. The sample comes from a study of post-analysis software for immune sequencing data. Study-wide results and caveats: Roughly five TRBV segments were more frequent in patients than controls; TRBV5-6, TRBV5-1 and TRBV20-1 belonged to this group.

This sequence originates from a girl aged 5-17 years with multiple sclerosis. The chain couples TRBV7-6 to TRBJ2-4; 9 nucleotides agree with TRBD1. Sample: blood. The CDR3 DNA follows: TGTGCCAGCAGCTCAGGACAGGGGATCGACGAGCGGTACTTC. Translated: CASSSGQGIDERYF.